These T cell receptor beta chains were read from a single sample in a study of shared clonotypes between healthy human individuals. Profiled with immunoSEQ multiplex PCR; TCRdb holds only in-frame clones, not every one. The sample includes approximately 2,000,000 clones, around 93% of them seen just once. Sequenced input: naive CD8+ T cells from PBMCs. Source of these receptors: a man aged 18-30 years in good health. Some clones in this sample may be carry-over from other donors' samples. CDR3s include the opening cysteine and the closing phenylalanine or tryptophan. The D gene is left open where the match is weak. Rows give clone size only sometimes, using once, few, many, or a class for an expanded clone.

J,D,V,size,CDR3,DNA
TRBJ2-7,.,TRBV6-1,.,CASSGDTSYEQYF,TGTGCCAGCAGCGGGGACACCTCCTACGAGCAGTACTTC
TRBJ2-5,.,TRBV7-6,.,CASSTIAKTEETQYF,TGTGCCAGCAGCACTATAGCGAAGACTGAAGAGACCCAGTACTTC
TRBJ2-1,.,TRBV4-1,.,CASSPRGSGLDNEQFF,TGCGCCAGCAGCCCCCGAGGTTCTGGTCTCGACAATGAGCAGTTCTTC
TRBJ2-5,.,TRBV5-8,.,CASSFSPPGIQETQYF,TGTGCCAGCAGCTTTAGCCCCCCAGGGATCCAAGAGACCCAGTACTTC
TRBJ1-2,.,TRBV6-5,.,CASSTHPNLFYGYTF,TGTGCCAGCAGTACCCATCCGAATCTGTTCTATGGCTACACCTTC
TRBJ2-7,.,TRBV5-1,.,CASSFRQGTYEQYF,TGCGCCAGCAGCTTTCGGCAGGGCACCTACGAGCAGTACTTC
TRBJ2-7,TRBD1,TRBV15,.,CATSKPQGAVYEQYF,TGTGCCACCAGCAAACCACAGGGGGCGGTCTACGAGCAGTACTTC
TRBJ1-4,.,TRBV19,.,CASSMDGTSEKLFF,TGTGCCAGTAGTATGGACGGGACGAGTGAAAAACTGTTTTTT
TRBJ1-1,.,TRBV4-2,.,CASSRPPGAKEAFF,TGTGCCAGCAGCCGCCCCCCGGGGGCGAAGGAAGCTTTCTTT
TRBJ1-2,.,TRBV7-9,.,CASSLAEGSNYGYTF,TGTGCCAGCAGCTTAGCGGAGGGGAGCAACTATGGCTACACCTTC
TRBJ2-5,.,TRBV6-5,.,CASRIGLKETQYF,TGTGCCAGCAGAATAGGGTTGAAAGAGACCCAGTACTTC
TRBJ1-5,TRBD1,TRBV5-6,.,CASSLGGDREGNQPQHF,TGTGCCAGCAGCTTGGGAGGGGACAGGGAGGGCAATCAGCCCCAGCATTTT
TRBJ1-2,.,TRBV2,.,CASSEAGTLHHGYTF,TGTGCCAGCAGTGAAGCAGGCACCCTCCATCATGGCTACACCTTC
TRBJ2-5,.,TRBV27,once,CASRMIGFLGETQYF,TGTGCCAGCAGAATGATCGGGTTCCTCGGGGAGACCCAGTACTTC
TRBJ2-2,.,TRBV21-1,.,CASSKGKGPPRNTGELFF,TGTGCCAGCAGCAAAGGGAAGGGGCCGCCGAGGAACACCGGGGAGCTGTTTTTT
TRBJ1-4,.,TRBV9,.,CASSVGGNGNEKLFF,TGTGCCAGCAGCGTAGGGGGGAACGGGAATGAAAAACTGTTTTTT
TRBJ2-7,TRBD2,TRBV5-4,once,CASSQGLAGGIISYEQYF,TGTGCCAGCAGCCAGGGACTAGCGGGAGGGATAATCTCCTACGAGCAGTACTTC
TRBJ2-2,.,TRBV6-5,.,CASSYSIQGIGELFF,TGTGCCAGCAGTTACTCGATACAGGGTATTGGGGAGCTGTTTTTT
TRBJ1-2,TRBD1,TRBV27,.,CASSLPGTGGNHNYGYTF,TGTGCCAGCAGTTTACCCGGGACAGGGGGAAACCACAACTATGGCTACACCTTC
TRBJ2-7,.,TRBV11-2,.,CASSLAPGSAYEQYF,TGTGCCAGCAGCTTAGCCCCCGGGAGTGCCTACGAGCAGTACTTC
TRBJ2-1,.,TRBV6-5,.,CASSPGGLHGEQFF,TGTGCCAGCAGCCCTGGGGGGTTGCACGGTGAGCAGTTCTTC
TRBJ1-1,.,TRBV4-1,.,CASRPAGRLMNTEAFF,TGCGCCAGCAGGCCTGCCGGCAGACTGATGAACACTGAAGCTTTCTTT
TRBJ1-2,TRBD1,TRBV7-9,once,CATASGGIANYGYTF,TGTGCCACCGCTTCAGGGGGGATAGCTAACTATGGCTACACCTTC
TRBJ1-2,TRBD1,TRBV29-1,.,CSVLDRQGHGYTF,TGCAGCGTCCTCGACCGACAGGGCCATGGCTACACCTTC
TRBJ2-1,TRBD1,TRBV18,.,CASSPGEPGQGLYNEQFF,TGTGCCAGCTCACCAGGAGAGCCGGGACAGGGGCTCTACAATGAGCAGTTCTTC
TRBJ2-3,TRBD2,TRBV7-2,.,CASRPSLAGGTDTQYF,TGTGCCAGCAGACCGTCACTAGCGGGAGGGACGGATACGCAGTATTTT
TRBJ2-1,.,TRBV10-2,.,CASRYEDLLSNEQFF,TGCGCCAGCAGATATGAGGACCTACTTTCCAATGAGCAGTTCTTC
TRBJ1-2,TRBD1,TRBV27,.,CASRQGQGAGYGYTF,TGTGCCAGCAGGCAAGGACAGGGTGCAGGTTACGGCTACACCTTC